This T cell receptor (beta chain) was retrieved from a study of T cells in Graves' hyperthyroidism and ophthalmopathy. As for the study in general: Peripheral blood was acquired at first diagnosis, ahead of any therapy whatsoever.

Study results and caveats: The model predicted ophthalmopathy a median roughly 6.3 months before onset.

Amplified regions were TCR beta CDR3 sequences from RNA transcripts. Carried out on the TCR CDR3, a first-round RT-PCR used the HTBI primer set. TCRdb reanalysed the multiplex PCR reads using MiXCR and keeps one entry per CDR3 protein. The sample gives about 300,000 distinct CDR3 sequences, roughly 20% of which show up once; roughly 39% is in the top ten. This clonotype was counted many times. Its antigen remains unknown. Trimming at V came to 8 bases and at J to 4 bases, leaving 9 bases not matched to a gene. This CDR3 spans 16 amino acids. The germline gives CDR1 MDHEN, CDR2 SYDVKM. Uncontrolled infection, other autoimmune disease, pregnancy or lactation barred patients from enrollment.

Sequenced sample: blood. The origin of this receptor is a man in his fifties with Graves' ophthalmopathy. V usage is TRBV28 and J usage is TRBJ2-3; 13 nucleotides match TRBD2. The CDR3 region is CASVTSGRPAADTQYF. CDR3 DNA: TGTGCCAGCGTGACTAGCGGGAGGCCGGCAGCAGATACGCAGTATTTT.